This T cell receptor beta chain was identified during a study of blood T cell repertoires in COVID-19. Background on the study: Sample material is recorded as cDNA or gDNA derived from T cells, B-cell-depleted T cells, or PBMCs.

Germline loops: CDR1 MGHDK, CDR2 SYGVNS. This CDR3 has 14 amino acids. V was clipped by 5 bases and J by 4 bases; unmatched bases: 6. The authors' processing: Scientists estimated how many nucleated cells there were by amplifying reference gene primers. Clones were sequenced by immunoSEQ multiplex PCR, and TCRdb holds only the in-frame ones, with some missing. The D gene and trimming were derived from the DNA, and the V and J assignments and clone size from that table. The data show about 210,000 clones, 85% to 90% seen once. Sequenced sample: peripheral blood. This clonotype was sampled from a woman between 65 and 79 years old with acute or convalescent COVID-19. The chain couples TRBV25-1 to TRBJ1-1; 8 nucleotides match TRBD1. This chain's CDR3 is CASSWTGLSTEAFF. CDR3 DNA sequence: TGTGCCAGCAGTTGGACAGGGTTAAGCACTGAAGCTTTCTTT.